This TCR beta chain comes out of a study of neurological immune-mediated disorders (dated by TCRdb to between 2018 and 2020). A note on the overall study: Using UMI-based sequencing, the study compared peripheral blood TCR-beta repertoires from patients with HTLV-I-associated myelopathy (HAM/TSP), patients with multiple sclerosis, and healthy controls. The roughly 99 TCR-beta libraries covered PBMC samples along with longitudinal samples, technical triplicates, and paired sorted CD4+ and CD8+ T-cell subsets. Longitudinal HAM/TSP and healthy donors had 3 time-points each (3-40 month intervals). The cohort comprised roughly 65 subjects: 14 HAM/TSP patients, some 35 multiple sclerosis patients and 20 or so healthy controls.

V and J are truncated by 3 bases and 6 bases respectively, leaving an intervening sequence of 12 bases. The CDR3, from cysteine to phenylalanine, totals 13 residues. Only the CDR3 part of the read is kept: 39 bases, read in frame from the first base. CDR1 is given as SGDLS and CDR2 as YYNGEE, both from the germline V gene. The sample holds many counts of this clonotype. This clone's antigen is unknown. No much larger clone is present one base from it, and per-base qualities are unavailable. cDNA synthesis used template-switch 5'RACE with a primer carrying a 10-nucleotide random unique molecular identifier tagging each TCR transcript. Each sequencing run produced over 170 million TCR-beta sequences covering 15-18 subjects. The RNeasy kit was used for extraction of total RNA. The KAPA Real-time Library Amplification kit was used to amplify TCR-beta VDJ regions with primers targeting the TCR constant region and the 5'RACE anchor. Sample indexes and Illumina adaptors were added in a first PCR, and a second PCR then increased library yield. After Ampure bead purification, the roughly 650 bp TCR product was size-selected on a 2% E-gel SizeSelection system. Library quality was checked on a Bioanalyzer, concentration was measured with Qubit, and libraries were quantified with the Kapa Library Quantification kit before pooling. An Illumina HiSeq 2500 sequenced the libraries paired-end 2 x 150 bp. To increase sequence diversity, about 24-32% phiX was spiked into each library pool. Per the authors' processing: The UMI-based MiGEC pipeline processed quality-filtered reads and removed over 85% of raw TCR sequences during error correction. VDJ genes were aligned to IMGT germline references, and clonotypes were defined by unique CDR3 amino acid sequence plus V-J genes. Clonal expansion, Shannon diversity and CDR3 relatedness were evaluated with VDJtools (CalcPairwiseDistances, ClusterSamples), while phylogenetic trees were built in CLCbio workbench. Using coefficient-of-variation modelling across technical triplicates, the study counted a clone as expanded if it had at least 8 unique UMIs. Using fastp at Q25 and MiXCR, TCRdb reprocessed the public reads and kept productive beta chains. Rows are unified per CDR3 protein, each entry keeping the most common DNA and genes. These V and J calls derive from TCRdb rather than the authors' analysis. The sample data list roughly 45,000 distinct CDR3 sequences, and about 14% of these were observed just once. Of the sample, about an eighth is held by the ten largest clones.

Study-level results and caveats: TCR clonal expansion was greatest in HAM/TSP patients and smallest in MS patients, who ranked below even healthy controls. No identical CDR3 amino acid sequences were found to be shared among expanded clones across subjects, suggesting that TCR-beta repertoires were private in all groups.

The sample's time point label, decoded: longitudinal time-point 3. The healthy controls were volunteers from a blood bank in Maryland, USA. For unsorted PBMC libraries, 2 million PBMCs were used after storage in RNAlater at -80 degrees C until RNA extraction. Peripheral blood underwent Ficoll-Hypaque density gradient centrifugation to isolate PBMCs, which were then cryopreserved in liquid nitrogen. This receptor was taken from a man aged 25-40 years in good health. The chain employs TRBV9 and TRBJ1-2, with TRBD1 as a weak D call on 6 bases. Sequenced: PBMCs. The bases read TGTGCCAGCAGCGAAAGACAGGATAATGGCTACACCTTC. It translates as CASSERQDNGYTF.